This TCR beta chain was identified during a study of blood T cells in healthy people across ages. For the second PCR, which ran for about 7 to 11 cycles, a sample-barcoded 5' primer and a J-beta primer mix were used. MiXCR was run by TCRdb on the 5' RACE reads, yielding one entry per CDR3 protein. The repertoire consists of about 1.4 million distinct CDR3 sequences, with 59% occurring once and the leading ten covering over 6.5%. Germline loops: CDR1 MNHNY, CDR2 SVGAGI (reference sequence). The V and J ends lost 5 bases and 6 bases respectively, with 11 bases between them. The CDR3 loop spans 13 amino acids.

This sequence was found in a man aged 18 to 35 in good health. The sequenced sample consisted of blood. V gene TRBV6-6 combines with J gene TRBJ2-1; possibly TRBD1 or TRBD2 for D (6 bases each). The CDR3 DNA reads as TGTGCCAGCAGTCGGGGGCCCACCAATGAGCAGTTCTTC. Its translation is CASSRGPTNEQFF.